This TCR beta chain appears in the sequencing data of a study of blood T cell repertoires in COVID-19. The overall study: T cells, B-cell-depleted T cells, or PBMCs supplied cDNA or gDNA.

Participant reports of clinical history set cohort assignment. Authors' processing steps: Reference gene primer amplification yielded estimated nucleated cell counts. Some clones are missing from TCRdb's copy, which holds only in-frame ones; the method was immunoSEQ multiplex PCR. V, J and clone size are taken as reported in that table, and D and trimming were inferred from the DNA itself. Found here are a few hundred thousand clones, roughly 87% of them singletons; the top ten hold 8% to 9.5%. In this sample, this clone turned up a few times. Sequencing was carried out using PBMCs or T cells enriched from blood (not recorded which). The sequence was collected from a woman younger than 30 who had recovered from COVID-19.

In DNA form, the CDR3 reads TGTGCCAGTAGGCTTTTGCGGGATTCTGGAAACACCATATATTTT. Its translation: CASRLLRDSGNTIYF. The rearrangement uses TRBV19 and TRBJ1-3; no clear D. This CDR3 region has 15 residues. The V gene lost 6 bases and the J gene lost 1 base, with 13 bases spanning the gap. The germline V gene encodes CDR1 LNHDA and CDR2 SQIVND (reference sequence). Based on the CDR3 plus reference TRBV19 and TRBJ1-3, the full variable domain is DGGITQSPKYLFRKEGQNVTLSCEQNLNHDAMYWYRQDPGQGLRLIYYSQIVNDFQKGDIAEGYSVSREKKESFPLTVTSAQKNPTAFYLCASRLLRDSGNTIYFGEGSWLTVV.